Presented here are 14 T cell receptor beta chains from one specimen sequenced in a study of blood T cell repertoires in COVID-19 (dated by TCRdb to about 2020). Library generation was performed with the immunoSEQ multiplex PCR assay. TCRdb provides this immuneACCESS table in a form limited to in-frame rearrangements. Some clones are lacking; in checked studies, under half of them reflect an unresolved V gene, and why the rest are absent is not known. This sample has 130,000 to 150,000 clones in its table, and about 87% of those were observed once. The ten largest make up about 1.8% of the sample. Sequenced input: peripheral blood. All receptors derive from a woman between 45 and 65 years old with acute or convalescent COVID-19.

The V and J genes are TRBV10-3 and TRBJ1-5; possible D gene TRBD1, 6 bases. The CDR3 sequence is 14 residues long. Germline V CDR1 and CDR2: ENHRY, SYGVKD. With 6 bases removed from V and 4 bases from J, the gap between germline ends came to 13 bases. CDR3 coding DNA: TGTGCCATCAGCCCGAGACAGGAAAATCAGCCCCAGCATTTT. This codes for CAISPRQENQPQHF.

The V gene is TRBV24-1, the J gene TRBJ2-1; 12 positions agree with TRBD2. The germline V gene encodes CDR1 KGHDR and CDR2 SFDVKD. This CDR3 is 16 amino acids long. V lost 5 bases, J lost 8 bases, and 9 bases stayed unmatched. The CDR3 coding sequence is TGTGCCACCAGTGTCCCTAGCGGGGGGGCCAGTGATGAGCAGTTCTTC. The encoded protein is CATSVPSGGASDEQFF.

This chain connects TRBV25-1 to TRBJ2-4; 8 positions agree with TRBD1. The germline CDR1 and CDR2 sequences are MGHDK and SYGVNS. This CDR3 is 17 amino acids long. V lost 1 base and J lost 0; bases outside the gene matches: 5. The CDR3 region is CASSELGTGQAKNIQYF. Here the CDR3 DNA reads TGTGCCAGCAGTGAATTGGGGACAGGCCAAGCCAAAAACATTCAGTACTTC. Full variable domain (remainder filled in from reference TRBV25-1 and TRBJ2-4): EADIYQTPRYLVIGTGKKITLECSQTMGHDKMYWYQQDPGMELHLIHYSYGVNSTEKGDLSSESTVSRIRTEHFPLTLESARPSHTSQYLCASSELGTGQAKNIQYFGAGTRLSVL.

V and J are TRBV9 and TRBJ2-3; the D gene is possibly TRBD1 (5 bases). Per germline, CDR1 SGDLS and CDR2 YYNGEE. Trimming stripped 0 bases from V and 3 bases from J, with 11 bases between. This CDR3 contains 15 residues. This chain's CDR3 is CASSVAGFPTDTQYF. CDR3 DNA: TGTGCCAGCAGCGTAGCAGGGTTTCCTACAGATACGCAGTATTTT.

The chain joins TRBV27 to TRBJ1-5; the match to TRBD1 covers 8 bases. Germline V lookup: CDR1 MNHEY, CDR2 SMNVEV (reference sequence). Losses at the gene ends were 3 bases for V and 5 bases for J; bases not matched to a gene: 3. The CDR3 runs to 14 residues. The CDR3 here is CASSFRTGYQPQHF. The DNA for the CDR3 is TGTGCCAGCAGTTTTAGGACAGGGTATCAGCCCCAGCATTTT.

The chain employs TRBV23-1 and TRBJ1-3, with D possibly matching TRBD1 (6 bases). TRBV23-1 falls under the ORF class, with uncertain function. Trimming left V 3 bases short and J 0 bases short, with 18 bases between. This CDR3 is 18 amino acids long. The CDR3 reads CASSHSTGQPNSGNTIYF. As DNA, the CDR3 is TGCGCCAGCAGTCATAGTACAGGACAGCCGAACTCTGGAAACACCATATATTTT.

This chain links TRBV3-1 (or the pseudogene TRBV3-2) with TRBJ1-6; weak D call: TRBD1 (6 bases). The CDR3 length is 15 residues. The V gene lost 4 bases and the J gene lost 7 bases, with 14 bases spanning the gap. From germline, CDR1 is LGHDT and CDR2 YNNKEL (reference sequence). The CDR3 reads CASSPPGTRNSPLHF. The CDR3 bases are TGTGCCAGCAGCCCTCCCGGGACAAGGAATTCACCCCTCCACTTT.

This clone was seen a single time. The V gene is TRBV12-3 or TRBV12-4, the J gene TRBJ1-2; D gene uncertain. CDR3 length: 13 residues. Trimming stripped 6 bases from V and 1 base from J, with 9 bases between. CDR3 DNA: TGTGCCAGCAGAACCGGGATTAACTATGGCTACACCTTC. Translation: CASRTGINYGYTF.

The V gene is TRBV6-5, the J gene TRBJ1-6, with 9 bases fitting TRBD1. V lost 2 bases to trimming and J lost 8 bases; unmatched junction nucleotides: 7. The germline V gene encodes CDR1 MNHEY and CDR2 SVGAGI. The CDR3 consists of 16 residues. In DNA form, the CDR3 reads TGTGCCAGCAGTTACGGCTTTACAGGGGGCGATTCACCCCTCCACTTT. It is translated as CASSYGFTGGDSPLHF.

The CDR3 DNA reads as TGTGCCAGTAGTATAAGGACAGCTAACTATGGCTACACCTTC. It specifies CASSIRTANYGYTF. J is TRBJ1-2 and V is TRBV19, with TRBD1 as a possible D gene (6 bases). The germline CDR1 and CDR2 sequences are LNHDA and SQIVND (reference sequence). This CDR3 is 14 amino acids long. V lost 2 bases to trimming and J lost 0 bases, with 7 bases between them.

The rearrangement uses TRBV18 and TRBJ2-1; D is unresolved. V lost 4 bases, J lost 3 bases, and 16 bases lay in between. Germline values: CDR1 KGHSH, CDR2 LQKENI. The CDR3 is 16 amino acids. The CDR3 bases are TGTGCCAGCTCACTAAGACTCCAGCCCTACTACAATGAGCAGTTCTTC. Its protein product is CASSLRLQPYYNEQFF.

In this sample, this clone turned up once. The rearrangement uses TRBV7-2 and TRBJ2-3; 7 bases are a match to TRBD2. There are 15 residues in the CDR3. The trim removed 5 bases at V and 5 bases at J, leaving 10 bases unmatched. Germline values: CDR1 SGHTA, CDR2 FQGNSA. The CDR3 DNA is TGTGCCAGCAGCACCTGGGGGGGGTGGGGAGATACGCAGTATTTT. Its translation: CASSTWGGWGDTQYF.

This chain links TRBV24-1 with TRBJ2-3; the D gene is possibly TRBD1 (6 bases). From germline, CDR1 is KGHDR and CDR2 SFDVKD. With 3 bases removed from V and 1 base from J, the gap between germline ends came to 16 bases. The CDR3 extends over 17 amino acids. The CDR3 DNA follows: TGTGCCACCAGTGATAACACAGGGAGCTACCGCACAGATACGCAGTATTTT. It specifies CATSDNTGSYRTDTQYF.

This clone has a handful of counts. CDR3 coding DNA: TGTGCCAGCTCACCCGGAGGGCTGGAGGCTGAAGCTTTCTTT. Translation: CASSPGGLEAEAFF. This rearrangement joins TRBV18 to TRBJ1-1; D is unclear. There are 14 residues in the CDR3. Germline CDR1 reads KGHSH; CDR2 reads LQKENI. Deletions cut 3 bases from V and 6 bases from J, with 14 bases between. Looking up the rest from reference TRBV18 and TRBJ1-1 gives the full variable domain: NAGVMQNPRHLVRRRGQEARLRCSPMKGHSHVYWYRQLPEEGLKFMVYLQKENIIDESGMPKERFSAEFPKEGPSILRIQQVVRGDSAAYFCASSPGGLEAEAFFGQGTRLTVV.